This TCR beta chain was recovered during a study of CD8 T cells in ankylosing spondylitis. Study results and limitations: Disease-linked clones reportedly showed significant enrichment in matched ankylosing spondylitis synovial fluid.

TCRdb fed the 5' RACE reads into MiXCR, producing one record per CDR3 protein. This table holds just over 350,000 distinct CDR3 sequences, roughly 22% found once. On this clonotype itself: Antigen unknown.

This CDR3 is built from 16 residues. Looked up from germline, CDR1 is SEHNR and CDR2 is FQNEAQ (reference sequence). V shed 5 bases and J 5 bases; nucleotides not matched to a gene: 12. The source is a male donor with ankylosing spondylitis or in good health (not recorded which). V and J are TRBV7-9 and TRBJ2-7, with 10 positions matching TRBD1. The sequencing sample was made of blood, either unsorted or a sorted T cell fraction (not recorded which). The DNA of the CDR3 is TGTGCCAGCAGCCTGACAGGGGGCGCGAACTTAAACGAGCAGTACTTC. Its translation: CASSLTGGANLNEQYF.